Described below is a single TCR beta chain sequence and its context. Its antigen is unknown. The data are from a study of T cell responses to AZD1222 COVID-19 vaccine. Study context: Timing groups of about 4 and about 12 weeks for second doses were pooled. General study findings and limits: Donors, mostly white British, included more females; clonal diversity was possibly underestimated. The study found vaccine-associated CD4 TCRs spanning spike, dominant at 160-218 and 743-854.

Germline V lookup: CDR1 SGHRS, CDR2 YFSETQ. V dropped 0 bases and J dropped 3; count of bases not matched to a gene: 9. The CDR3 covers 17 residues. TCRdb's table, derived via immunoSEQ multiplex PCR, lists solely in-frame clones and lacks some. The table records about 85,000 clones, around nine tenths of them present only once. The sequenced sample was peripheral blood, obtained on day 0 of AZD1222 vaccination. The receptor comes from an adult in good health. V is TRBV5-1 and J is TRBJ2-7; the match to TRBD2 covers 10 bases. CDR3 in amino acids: CASSLGTSGKGGYEQYF. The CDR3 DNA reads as TGCGCCAGCAGCTTGGGGACTAGCGGAAAAGGGGGCTACGAGCAGTACTTC.